This T cell receptor (beta chain) was retrieved from a study of blood T cell repertoires in COVID-19. Looking at the study overall: COVID-19 samples collected from the United States, Italy and Spain covered acute and convalescent phases. Nucleic acid was either cDNA or gDNA, and it came from T cells, B-cell-depleted T cells, or PBMCs.

Profiled with immunoSEQ multiplex PCR; TCRdb holds only in-frame clones, not every one. Of 100,000 to 150,000 clones listed, approximately 83% were seen once; the top ten hold under 8%. Trimming took 4 bases from V and 2 from J; bases not matched to a gene: 6. This CDR3 comprises 17 residues. CDR1 SEHNR and CDR2 FQNEAQ come from the germline V gene (reference sequence). The V and J genes are TRBV7-9 and TRBJ2-2; TRBD2 matches at 11 bases. The receptor was derived from an elderly man with active or convalescent COVID-19. Source material: peripheral blood. CDR3 sequence: CASSSPGLAVNTGELFF. The DNA for the CDR3 is TGTGCCAGCAGCTCACCGGGACTAGCGGTAAACACCGGGGAGCTGTTTTTT.